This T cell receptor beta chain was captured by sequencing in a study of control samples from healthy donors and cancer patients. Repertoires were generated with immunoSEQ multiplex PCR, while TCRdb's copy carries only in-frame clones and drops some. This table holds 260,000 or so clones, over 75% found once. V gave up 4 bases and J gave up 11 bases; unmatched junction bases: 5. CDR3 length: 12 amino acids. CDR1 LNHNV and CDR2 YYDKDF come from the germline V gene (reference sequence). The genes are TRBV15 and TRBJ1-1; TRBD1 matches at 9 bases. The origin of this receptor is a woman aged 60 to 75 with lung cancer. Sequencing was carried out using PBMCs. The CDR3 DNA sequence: TGTGCCACCAGCACAAGGACAGGGGTGGCTTTCTTT. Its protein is CATSTRTGVAFF.